These 15 T cell receptor beta chains share one sample of origin, sequenced in a study of beta chain features in type 1 diabetes (dated by TCRdb to the late 2010s). The research as a whole found: Type 1 diabetes patients showed a moderate but significant shortening of TCRB CDR3 length in all four CD4+ subsets.

The library came from the immunoSEQ multiplex PCR assay. The High Capacity cDNA Reverse Transcription Kit was used to reverse transcribe all of the isolated RNA, meaning that expressed TCRB transcripts were what got sequenced. The source is immuneACCESS, and TCRdb retained only in-frame sequences with V and J called. Part of the clones is not carried over; for the studies checked, unresolved V genes explain less than half of this, and the remainder is unexplained. A total of over 650,000 clones appear in this sample, around 15% of them only once. Roughly 0.04% of the sample belongs to the ten largest clones. No antigens are known for them. The specimen was naive CD4+ T cells from blood. The cell subset or site label, as the study defines it: true naive CD4+ T cells. These receptors were obtained from a man aged 18 to 30 with type 1 diabetes.

The chain is built from TRBV5-4 and TRBJ1-1; TRBD1 might be the D (6 bases). Trimming took 3 bases from V and 0 from J, leaving 18 bases between them. In germline, CDR1 is SGHNT, CDR2 YYREEE (reference sequence). CDR3 length: 17 amino acids. The CDR3, as DNA: TGTGCCAGCAGCTGGAGAGGGGGAGCAGGGATGAACACTGAAGCTTTCTTT. It specifies CASSWRGGAGMNTEAFF.

V gene TRBV5-4 combines with J gene TRBJ2-5, with 8 positions matching TRBD1. The end of the DNA aligns better with TRBJ2-7, so the J call may be wrong. The CDR3 is made up of 13 amino acids. Germline CDR1 SGHNT, CDR2 YYREEE (reference sequence). The CDR3 region has the DNA TGTGCCAGCAGCCCGGACAGGGACTACGAGCAGTACTTC. Encoded protein: CASSPDRDYEQYF.

This rearrangement joins TRBV7-9 to TRBJ2-1, with a tentative D call TRBD1 (5 bases). Germline V gives CDR1 SEHNR, CDR2 FQNEAQ (reference sequence). This CDR3 spans 15 amino acids. The V end was cut by 3 bases, the J end by 2 bases, with 11 bases between. The CDR3 is CASSLAGITYNEQFF. As DNA, the CDR3 is TGTGCCAGCAGCTTGGCAGGGATCACCTACAATGAGCAGTTCTTC.

The V and J genes are TRBV30 and TRBJ2-7; D gene ambiguous. This CDR3 comprises 15 residues. Germline CDR1 reads GTSNPN; CDR2 reads SVGIG (reference sequence). The V gene lost 3 bases and the J gene lost 3 bases, with 18 bases spanning the gap. The CDR3 coding sequence is TGTGCCTGGAGACCGAGAACTACGGCTCACTACGAGCAGTACTTC. It is translated as CAWRPRTTAHYEQYF.

The rearrangement joins TRBV5-1 to TRBJ2-2; D is uncertain. Germline V gene data show CDR1 as SGHRS and CDR2 as YFSETQ. V lost 0 bases and J lost 6, with 6 bases in between. The CDR3 runs 13 residues. DNA for the CDR3: TGCGCCAGCAGCTTGGCCGAGGCCGGGGAGCTGTTTTTT. This gives the protein CASSLAEAGELFF. Using reference TRBV5-1 and TRBJ2-2 for the parts outside the CDR3, the full variable domain is KAGVTQTPRYLIKTRGQQVTLSCSPISGHRSVSWYQQTPGQGLQFLFEYFSETQRNKGNFPGRFSGRQFSNSRSEMNVSTLELGDSALYLCASSLAEAGELFFGEGSRLTVL.

This rearrangement joins TRBV6-5 to TRBJ2-1; 12 nucleotides agree with TRBD2. The CDR3 has 15 amino acids. V shed 6 bases, J shed 4 bases, and the junction held 4 bases outside the gene matches. Per the germline V gene, CDR1 is MNHEY and CDR2 is SVGAGI. The CDR3 DNA follows: TGTGCCAGCAGCTCCGGGACTAGCGGGTACAATGAGCAGTTCTTC. This gives the protein CASSSGTSGYNEQFF.

There are a few counts of this clone. This chain uses TRBV15 with TRBJ1-5, with D hard to call. There are 14 residues in the CDR3. V gave up 1 base and J gave up 5 bases, with 9 bases separating them. Germline CDR1 reads LNHNV; CDR2 reads YYDKDF (reference sequence). The DNA for the CDR3 is TGTGCCACCAGCAGAGCGGACGGGTATCAGCCCCAGCATTTT. It specifies CATSRADGYQPQHF.

This clone has more than one count but fewer than ten. The chain combines TRBV28 with TRBJ1-6; a possible D gene is TRBD1 (5 bases). The CDR3 has 16 residues. The V and J ends lost 5 bases and 6 bases respectively, with 17 bases between them. Germline V gives CDR1 MDHEN, CDR2 SYDVKM. CDR3 DNA: TGTGCCAGCAGTGCGGGACCCACGACTTCTAATTCACCCCTCCACTTT. Amino acid sequence: CASSAGPTTSNSPLHF.

The chain combines TRBV2 with TRBJ1-2; D remains ambiguous. The germline V and J ends were trimmed by 5 bases and 8 bases, with 9 bases remaining between them. Germline V CDR1 and CDR2: SNHLY, FYNNEI. This CDR3 spans 11 amino acids. CDR3 in amino acids: CASSTESGYTF. CDR3 in DNA: TGTGCCAGCAGTACGGAGAGCGGCTACACCTTC. Full variable domain (rest looked up from reference TRBV2 and TRBJ1-2): EPEVTQTPSHQVTQMGQEVILRCVPISNHLYFYWYRQILGQKVEFLVSFYNNEISEKSEIFDDQFSVERPDGSNFTLKIRSTKLEDSAMYFCASSTESGYTFGSGTRLTVV.

Only a few counts were recorded for this clone. The V and J genes are TRBV27 and TRBJ2-2; D unresolved. Trimming left V 4 bases short and J 3 bases short, with 9 bases between. CDR1 MNHEY and CDR2 SMNVEV come from the germline V gene (reference sequence). The CDR3 runs 14 residues. The CDR3 region has the DNA TGTGCCAGCAGTTCGACCTGGGACACCGGGGAGCTGTTTTTT. Its translation: CASSSTWDTGELFF.

Remarks on this clone: The same CDR3 is also encoded by other DNA sequences in this sample. The chain combines TRBV20-1 with TRBJ2-5, with D perhaps TRBD2 (5 bases). V lost 3 bases and J 5 bases, leaving 7 bases between the germline ends. Germline V gene lookup returns CDR1 DFQATT and CDR2 SNEGSKA (reference sequence). This CDR3 region has 11 residues. In DNA, the CDR3 is TGCAGTGCTAGCGGGGTGGAGACCCAGTACTTC. This gives the protein CSASGVETQYF.

The chain carries TRBV27 and TRBJ1-5; no reliable D call. The CDR3 runs 14 residues. The germline gives CDR1 MNHEY, CDR2 SMNVEV (reference sequence). Trimming took off 5 bases at V and 0 bases at J, with 8 bases between the two ends. CDR3 DNA sequence: TGTGCCAGCAGTGCGACACATAGCAATCAGCCCCAGCATTTT. Amino acid sequence: CASSATHSNQPQHF.

This clone was counted between two and nine times. The rearrangement joins TRBV2 to TRBJ2-5, with 7 bases fitting TRBD1. Germline values: CDR1 SNHLY, CDR2 FYNNEI. CDR3 length: 13 residues. The V gene end was trimmed by 2 bases and the J gene end by 5 bases; junction bases not matched to a gene: 2. The CDR3 nucleotides read TGTGCCAGCAGTGAACAGGGACAGGAGACCCAGTACTTC. Amino acids: CASSEQGQETQYF.

Regarding this clone: Within the sample, other DNA sequences also encode this same CDR3. The chain carries TRBV18 and TRBJ2-5; the D is unclear. There are 12 residues in the CDR3. The germline V gene encodes CDR1 KGHSH and CDR2 LQKENI. V was shortened by 0 bases and J by 4 bases, with 3 bases between the two germline ends. CDR3 loop: CASSPPVETQYF. The CDR3, as DNA: TGTGCCAGCTCACCACCTGTAGAGACCCAGTACTTC.

V and J are TRBV2 and TRBJ2-7; 10 bases map to TRBD2. Germline V gene data show CDR1 as SNHLY and CDR2 as FYNNEI. With V trimmed by 2 bases and J by 2 bases, 3 bases remained unmatched. The CDR3 extends over 15 amino acids. The CDR3 bases are TGTGCCAGCAGTGAAAGAGGACTAGCGGCCTACGAGCAGTACTTC. Protein sequence: CASSERGLAAYEQYF.